This TCR beta chain was sequenced for a study of blood T cell repertoires in COVID-19. Study-wide context: Collection of acute and convalescent COVID-19 samples took place in the United States, Italy and Spain. T cells, B-cell-depleted T cells, or PBMCs provided the cDNA or gDNA that served as material.

Under the authors' procedure: Reference gene primers were amplified, and this amplification served to estimate nucleated cell counts. The table came from immunoSEQ multiplex PCR; TCRdb's copy has only in-frame clones and leaves some out. The DNA was the basis for D and trimming; V, J and clone size are from that table. Here the sample spans approximately 170,000 clones, about 86% being singletons. This receptor was taken from a woman in her seventies with acute or convalescent COVID-19. The sample comprised peripheral blood.

The CDR3 sequence is CASSRQVSSGANVLTF. The CDR3, as DNA: TGTGCCAGCAGCCGACAGGTCTCCTCTGGGGCCAACGTCCTGACTTTC. V is TRBV7-8 and J is TRBJ2-6, with a tentative D call TRBD1 (6 bases). The CDR3 totals 16 residues. V was clipped by 5 bases and J by 0 bases, with 11 bases between them. CDR1 and CDR2 (germline): SGHVS, FQNEAQ.